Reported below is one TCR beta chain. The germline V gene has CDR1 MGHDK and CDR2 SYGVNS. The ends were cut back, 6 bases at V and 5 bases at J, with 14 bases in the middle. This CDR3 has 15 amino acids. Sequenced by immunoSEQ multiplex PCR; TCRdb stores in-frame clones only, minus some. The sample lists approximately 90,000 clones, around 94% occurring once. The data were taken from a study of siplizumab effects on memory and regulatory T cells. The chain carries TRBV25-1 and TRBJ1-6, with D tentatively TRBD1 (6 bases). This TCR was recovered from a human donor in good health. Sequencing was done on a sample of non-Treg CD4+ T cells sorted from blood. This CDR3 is CASSSLGANNSPLHF. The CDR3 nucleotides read TGTGCCAGCAGCTCCCTGGGGGCCAATAATTCACCCCTCCACTTT.